Given below is one T cell receptor beta chain in context. This record belongs to a study of blood T cell repertoires in COVID-19. Study background: Researchers got acute and convalescent COVID-19 samples from the United States, Italy and Spain. From T cells, B-cell-depleted T cells, or PBMCs came the material, which was cDNA or gDNA.

This CDR3 spans 16 amino acids. V was cut by 0 bases and J by 4 bases, with 16 bases left in between. Germline CDR1 and CDR2: LGHDT and YNNKEL (reference sequence). Repertoires were generated with immunoSEQ multiplex PCR, while TCRdb's copy carries only in-frame clones and drops some. The data hold 97,000 or so clones, with around 84% observed a single time. The V and J genes are TRBV3-1 (or the pseudogene TRBV3-2) and TRBJ2-7; the D is unclear. The clonotype was recovered from a man in his forties or fifties with active or convalescent COVID-19. Sequencing was performed on peripheral blood. CDR3 protein: CASSQELAVEGYEQYF. The CDR3 coding sequence is TGTGCCAGCAGCCAAGAGCTGGCGGTTGAAGGTTACGAGCAGTACTTC.